Below, 27 T cell receptor beta chains from the same sample are listed, as sequenced in a study of blood T cell repertoires in COVID-19. Using immunoSEQ multiplex PCR, the repertoire was profiled, and TCRdb retains in-frame clones only, with some absent. This sample has around 250,000 clones, with about 89% found just once. The sequencing sample was made of peripheral blood. Receptors were obtained from a man aged 40-55 years with active or convalescent COVID-19.

The chain has TRBV5-1 and TRBJ1-6, with D tentatively TRBD1 (5 bases). Germline CDR1 and CDR2: SGHRS and YFSETQ. The CDR3 covers 15 residues. V shed 4 bases and J shed 3 bases, with 11 bases lying between them. DNA for the CDR3: TGCGCCAGCAGCATAAAGGACAACTATAATTCACCCCTCCACTTT. It is translated as CASSIKDNYNSPLHF.

The J gene is TRBJ2-7, the V gene TRBV2, with D possibly matching TRBD1 (6 bases). The CDR3 is 12 amino acids. Germline loops: CDR1 SNHLY, CDR2 FYNNEI. V was pared by 7 bases and J by 3 bases, with 10 bases between. The CDR3 sequence is CASNRDNYEQYF. In DNA form, the CDR3 reads TGTGCCAGCAACAGGGACAACTACGAGCAGTACTTC.

Points on this clone: One junction end disagrees with the germline gene, perhaps due to a read error. This chain links TRBV2 with TRBJ2-7; TRBD1 is a possible D gene (5 bases). The CDR3 totals 14 residues. In germline, CDR1 is SNHLY, CDR2 FYNNEI. CDR3 protein: CASSAQTVTYGQYF. CDR3 in DNA: TGTGCCAGCAGTGCTCAGACAGTGACCTACGGGCAGTACTTC.

This clone was counted only a few times. V gene TRBV6-5 combines with J gene TRBJ2-5; 7 bases fit TRBD1. Germline loops: CDR1 MNHEY, CDR2 SVGAGI. V trimming: 8 bases; J trimming: 5 bases; junction bases outside the gene matches: 8. The length of the CDR3 is 13 residues. The CDR3 spells CASFSGQFETQYF. CDR3 nucleotides: TGTGCCAGCTTCTCGGGACAGTTTGAGACCCAGTACTTC.

The chain carries TRBV7-3 and TRBJ2-3; TRBD1 matches at 12 bases. The length of the CDR3 is 14 residues. CDR1 SGHTA and CDR2 FQGTGA come from the germline V gene. Trimming at V came to 5 bases and at J to 7 bases, leaving 4 bases not matched to a gene. The CDR3 reads CASSPGQGANTQYF. The CDR3 region has the DNA TGTGCCAGCAGCCCGGGACAGGGGGCAAATACGCAGTATTTT. The full variable domain, rest sourced from reference TRBV7-3 and TRBJ2-3, is GAGVSQTPSNKVTEKGKYVELRCDPISGHTALYWYRQSLGQGPEFLIYFQGTGAADDSGLPNDRFFAVRPEGSVSTLKIQRTERGDSAVYLCASSPGQGANTQYFGPGTRLTVL.

This chain links TRBV28 with TRBJ1-2; the match to TRBD1 covers 7 bases. The CDR3 covers 13 residues. The V gene's germline CDR1 is MDHEN and CDR2 SYDVKM. V shed 4 bases, J shed 8 bases, and the junction held 7 bases outside the gene matches. The CDR3 sequence is CASSSTGDGGYTF. CDR3 bases: TGTGCCAGCAGTTCCACAGGGGATGGAGGCTACACCTTC.

The rearrangement links TRBV5-1 to TRBJ1-1, with D unresolved. The ends were cut back, 7 bases at V and 7 bases at J, with 20 bases in the middle. CDR1 and CDR2 (germline): SGHRS, YFSETQ. The CDR3 covers 14 residues. CDR3 sequence: CASFSTTWGGEAFF. The CDR3 nucleotides read TGCGCCAGCTTCTCGACTACCTGGGGAGGTGAAGCTTTCTTT.

The rearrangement links TRBV10-3 to TRBJ2-3; D not certain. V was trimmed by 5 bases and J by 4 bases, leaving 13 bases between them. The germline CDR1 and CDR2 sequences are ENHRY and SYGVKD. The CDR3 is 14 residues long. The CDR3 bases are TGTGCCATCAGTCCTTCGAAAGAGGCAGATACGCAGTATTTT. This translates into CAISPSKEADTQYF.

This CDR3 is CTSSRDASGEETQYF. The DNA for the CDR3 is TGCACCAGCAGCCGGGACGCTAGCGGGGAAGAGACCCAGTACTTC. V gene TRBV1 combines with J gene TRBJ2-5; the table's D gene call, TRBD2, was not cross checked with the DNA. TRBV1 is designated a pseudogene. The CDR3 contains 15 residues.

The chain carries TRBV3-1 (or the pseudogene TRBV3-2) and TRBJ2-1; D is perhaps TRBD1 (5 bases). CDR3 length: 17 residues. The V end was cut by 4 bases, the J end by 4 bases, with 20 bases between. Germline V gives CDR1 LGHDT, CDR2 YNNKEL (reference sequence). CDR3 coding DNA: TGTGCCAGCAGCCCCCGACAGCCCAATTATAATTACAATGAGCAGTTCTTC. This codes for CASSPRQPNYNYNEQFF.

V usage is TRBV25-1 and J usage is TRBJ2-2; possible D gene TRBD2, 6 bases. The V end lost 3 bases, the J end lost 6 bases, and 20 bases lay between the germline ends. Germline values: CDR1 MGHDK, CDR2 SYGVNS. The CDR3 covers 17 residues. CDR3 region: CASSDHRREPVAGELFF. For the CDR3, the DNA is TGTGCCAGCAGTGATCACCGGCGGGAACCCGTGGCCGGGGAGCTGTTTTTT.

This rearrangement joins TRBV11-2 to TRBJ2-7, with D perhaps matching TRBD2 (6 bases). CDR1 and CDR2 (germline): SGHAT, FQNNGV. The CDR3 is 13 residues long. V was cut by 8 bases and J by 5 bases, with 16 bases left in between. The CDR3 here is CASGSTGGNEQYF. CDR3 nucleotides: TGTGCCAGCGGGTCGACGGGCGGGAACGAGCAGTACTTC.

This chain links TRBV7-2 with TRBJ2-5, with D unclear. Deletions cut 6 bases from V and 0 bases from J, with 11 bases between. Germline assignment: CDR1 SGHTA and CDR2 FQGNSA. The length of the CDR3 is 14 residues. The CDR3 DNA sequence: TGTGCCAGCAGTCTTGGGCGCCACCAAGAGACCCAGTACTTC. Residues: CASSLGRHQETQYF. The full variable domain, in which reference TRBV7-2 and TRBJ2-5 provide the parts outside the CDR3, is GAGVSQSPSNKVTEKGKDVELRCDPISGHTALYWYRQSLGQGLEFLIYFQGNSAPDKSGLPSDRFSAERTGGSVSTLTIQRTQQEDSAVYLCASSLGRHQETQYFGPGTRLLVL.

The chain joins TRBV5-8 to TRBJ2-1; D ambiguous. Trimming took 10 bases from V and 8 from J, leaving 7 bases between them. Germline CDR1 and CDR2: SGHTS and YDEGEE. CDR3 size: 9 residues. The CDR3 loop reads CAGSYEQFF. The CDR3 region has the DNA TGTGCCGGCTCGTATGAGCAGTTCTTC.

The genes are TRBV3-1 (or the pseudogene TRBV3-2) and TRBJ2-3, with unresolved D. Germline V gene data show CDR1 as LGHDT and CDR2 as YNNKEL (reference sequence). Trimming removed 2 bases from V and 1 base from J, with 10 bases in between. This CDR3 has 15 residues. Written as DNA, the CDR3 is TGTGCCAGCAGCCAAAATTCCCCCGGCACAGATACGCAGTATTTT. Protein: CASSQNSPGTDTQYF.

The chain combines TRBV11-2 with TRBJ2-7; tentatively, D is TRBD1 (5 bases). The CDR3 runs to 12 residues. Germline V gene data show CDR1 as SGHAT and CDR2 as FQNNGV. V lost 3 bases to trimming and J lost 6 bases, with 9 bases between them. As DNA, the CDR3 is TGTGCCAGCAGCTTTATCAGGGCCGAGCAGTACTTC. Amino acid sequence: CASSFIRAEQYF.

CDR3 bases: TGTGCCAGCAGTCTAGAGGGGGCTCTTCAGCCCCAGCATTTT. It specifies CASSLEGALQPQHF. V usage is TRBV27 and J usage is TRBJ1-5; 7 bases fit TRBD1. Germline CDR1 and CDR2: MNHEY and SMNVEV (reference sequence). Germline trimming cut 5 bases from V and 6 bases from J; bases unmatched to any gene: 7. There are 14 residues in the CDR3.

This chain joins TRBV24-1 and TRBJ2-1; D is perhaps TRBD1 (6 bases). The CDR3 length is 13 residues. CDR1 KGHDR and CDR2 SFDVKD come from the germline V gene. The ends were cut back, 6 bases at V and 13 bases at J, with 18 bases in the middle. The chain's CDR3 is CATSTRGVQAQFF. CDR3 coding DNA: TGTGCCACCAGTACCAGGGGTGTCCAGGCTCAGTTCTTC.

J is TRBJ2-5 and V is TRBV6-5, with D perhaps matching TRBD2 (5 bases). Germline CDR1 MNHEY, CDR2 SVGAGI. Trimming shortened V by 8 bases and J by 2 bases, and 15 bases separated the two germline ends. The CDR3 sequence is 14 residues long. This CDR3 reads CASEGRQVQETQYF. The CDR3 region has the DNA TGTGCCAGCGAGGGCCGTCAGGTACAAGAGACCCAGTACTTC.

The V gene is TRBV12-3 or TRBV12-4, the J gene TRBJ1-4; 7 nucleotides align to TRBD1. CDR3 length: 13 residues. Unmatched junction bases numbered 9, after V lost 6 bases and J lost 11 bases. This CDR3 reads CASSSTGVQKLFF. CDR3 DNA: TGTGCCAGCAGCTCCACAGGGGTTCAGAAACTGTTTTTT.

The chain links TRBV7-2 to TRBJ2-2, with D tentatively TRBD2 (7 bases). Trimming took 2 bases from V and 6 from J, leaving 13 bases between them. In germline, CDR1 is SGHTA, CDR2 FQGNSA. This CDR3 is built from 15 residues. CDR3 amino acids: CASSLTGGASGELFF. The CDR3 DNA follows: TGTGCCAGCAGCTTAACGGGGGGCGCCTCCGGGGAGCTGTTTTTT. The whole variable domain, remainder taken from reference TRBV7-2 and TRBJ2-2, is GAGVSQSPSNKVTEKGKDVELRCDPISGHTALYWYRQSLGQGLEFLIYFQGNSAPDKSGLPSDRFSAERTGGSVSTLTIQRTQQEDSAVYLCASSLTGGASGELFFGEGSRLTVL.

This sequence joins TRBV9 and TRBJ1-1; D is undetermined. Between the trimmed V and J ends, which lost 3 bases and 3 bases, there was a span of 12 bases. Germline V gene sequence: CDR1 SGDLS, CDR2 YYNGEE. The CDR3 is made up of 14 amino acids. The CDR3 region has the DNA TGTGCCAGCAGCGCCTTGACGAGGGACACTGAAGCTTTCTTT. It encodes CASSALTRDTEAFF. The full variable domain, with the rest looked up from reference TRBV9 and TRBJ1-1, is DSGVTQTPKHLITATGQRVTLRCSPRSGDLSVYWYQQSLDQGLQFLIQYYNGEERAKGNILERFSAQQFPDLHSELNLSSLELGDSALYFCASSALTRDTEAFFGQGTRLTVV.

This chain joins TRBV9 and TRBJ1-5; D perhaps matches TRBD1 (6 bases). The CDR3 has 14 residues. The germline V and J ends were trimmed by 4 bases and 6 bases, with 14 bases remaining between them. The germline V gene has CDR1 SGDLS and CDR2 YYNGEE. CDR3 nucleotides: TGTGCCAGCAGCCCACAGGGTGGGCGTCAGCCCCAGCATTTT. It yields the protein CASSPQGGRQPQHF.

This rearrangement joins TRBV30 to TRBJ2-2; the D is unclear. Germline V CDR1 and CDR2: GTSNPN, SVGIG (reference sequence). The CDR3 has 11 amino acids. Trimming left V 7 bases short and J 6 bases short, with 9 bases between. CDR3 residues: CASGWAGELFF. DNA of the CDR3: TGTGCCTCCGGGTGGGCCGGGGAGCTGTTTTTT.

Remarks on this clone: At one of its ends the junction is not consistent with the germline gene, which may arise from a read error. The V gene is TRBV2, the J gene TRBJ1-2; D is unresolved. This CDR3 spans 12 amino acids. CDR1 and CDR2 (germline): SNHLY, FYNNEI. The CDR3 loop is CASSEGSLGYTF. As DNA, the CDR3 is TGTGCCAGCAGCGAAGGGAGTTTGGGCTACACCTTC.

The chain links TRBV13 to TRBJ2-7, with a weak D call TRBD1 (6 bases). The CDR3 is 13 amino acids. Germline CDR1 is PRHDT and CDR2 is FYEKMQ (reference sequence). Trimming stripped 7 bases from V and 5 bases from J, with 15 bases between. The CDR3 nucleotides read TGTGCCAGCAACCAACAGGGTGGCGACGAGCAGTACTTC. It yields the protein CASNQQGGDEQYF.

The genes are TRBV13 and TRBJ1-1; no reliable D call. With 6 bases removed from V and 6 bases from J, the gap between germline ends came to 17 bases. Germline CDR1 is PRHDT and CDR2 is FYEKMQ (reference sequence). The CDR3 length is 14 residues. The CDR3 DNA is TGTGCCAGCAGAGATCGGACGGGAATGCCTGAAGCTTTCTTT. It yields the protein CASRDRTGMPEAFF.